The text below deals with one T cell receptor beta chain. Its specificity is unknown. This record comes from a study of regulatory T cells in long-lasting Graves disease. Study-wide results and caveats: Persistent Graves' patients had lower TCR diversity than newly diagnosed ones.

Relying on iRepertoire HTBI primers and Arm-PCR of CDR3 regions, the team built TCR beta libraries. TCRdb reprocessed the multiplex PCR reads via MiXCR and lists one record per CDR3 protein. The data show around 400,000 distinct CDR3 sequences, about 11% seen once. Time point specified: newly diagnosed GD, antithyroid drugs for less than 3 months. Construction of the TCR library relied on RNA isolated from PBMCs. Collection of peripheral blood (nine milliliters) was done using EDTA tubes. These same records also appear under a second study, on T cells in Graves' hyperthyroidism and ophthalmopathy. According to that study: Primed by the HTBI set, a first-round RT-PCR was run on the TCR CDR3.

The sequences come from peripheral blood mononuclear cells (PBMCs), collected at new diagnosis, from a patient treated with antithyroid drugs. This receptor was identified in a woman under 30 with Graves disease.

CDR3 amino acids: CASSQGPRRGQYMDIQYF. DNA for the CDR3: TGCGCCAGCAGCCAGGGGCCAAGGAGGGGGCAATATATGGACATTCAGTACTTC. This sequence joins TRBV4-3 and TRBJ2-4, with a possible D match to TRBD1 (7 bases). This CDR3 is built from 18 residues. V lost 3 bases and J 8 bases, leaving 26 bases between the germline ends. Germline CDR1 and CDR2: LGHNA and YSLEER.